This T cell receptor beta chain stems from a study of OX40 agonist ivuxolimab in advanced cancers. Study as a whole: Ivuxolimab, an agonistic anti-OX40 (CD134) antibody, was given to patients.

Study outcomes and limitations: The study did not work out the antigen specificity of the expanded peripheral T cells. Clonal expansion by week 6 occurred in CD4+ and CD8+ blood T cells (at 0.1 to 3.0 mg/kg).

Baseline, cycle 4 day 1, and cycle 7 day 1 were the blood sampling points. Using immunoSEQ multiplex PCR, the repertoire was profiled, and TCRdb retains in-frame clones only, with some absent. The data show about 22,000 clones, 86% seen once. As regards this clone: Its specificity is unknown.

CDR3 length: 15 amino acids. Germline CDR1 reads MDHEN; CDR2 reads SYDVKM. V lost 1 base and J 10 bases, leaving 19 bases between the germline ends. The receptor was isolated from an adult with an advanced solid tumor such as melanoma, head and neck, liver or kidney cancer. V usage is TRBV28 and J usage is TRBJ1-1; D is ambiguous. The starting material was CD4+ or CD8+ T cells sorted from blood, obtained in a trial of the OX40 agonist ivuxolimab. CDR3 bases: TGTGCCAGCAGTTTATCCGACCAGCGCGGGCTAGGAGCTTTCTTT. It yields the protein CASSLSDQRGLGAFF.